This T cell receptor (beta chain) stems from a study of cytomegalovirus exposure and HLA in healthy donors. Looking at the study overall: Assignment to the Caucasian-associated ancestry cluster applied to approximately 80% of the approximately 400 genotyped donors. Study results and caveats: When a later analysis compared HLA-associated TCR beta chains with equally common others, the HLA-associated chains turned out to be more clonally expanded and to have lower generation probabilities.

PCR primers comprised 60 Vbeta and 13 Jbeta primers. Clones were read by immunoSEQ multiplex PCR, and TCRdb kept only the in-frame ones, dropping some. The sample's table shows about 55,000 clones. This CDR3 region has 15 residues. The V gene's germline CDR1 is SQVTM and CDR2 ANQGSEA. V was pared by 2 bases and J by 0 bases, with 14 bases between. Worth noting for this clone: What it recognizes is unknown.

The sequence derives from a man aged 50 to 59 in good health and CMV-seropositive. The rearrangement links TRBV29-1 to TRBJ2-7, with D tentatively TRBD1 (5 bases). The specimen was PBMCs. The CDR3 DNA is TGCAGCGTTGAAATTTGGCACAGGAGCTCCTACGAGCAGTACTTC. It encodes CSVEIWHRSSYEQYF.